Below are 10 T cell receptor beta chains sequenced from a single sample in a study of cytomegalovirus exposure and HLA in healthy donors. Vbeta (60) and Jbeta (13) primers were used in the PCR. TCRdb's copy holds only in-frame clones and misses some; the assay was immunoSEQ multiplex PCR. The sample has 95,000 to 110,000 clones, around 79% seen once. Sequenced: PBMCs. These receptors came from a man in his sixties in good health and CMV-seropositive.

The chain joins TRBV28 to TRBJ2-7, with TRBD1 matching 7 bases. Per germline, CDR1 MDHEN and CDR2 SYDVKM. V shed 5 bases, J shed 3 bases, and the junction held 1 base outside the gene matches. The CDR3 sequence is 12 residues long. The CDR3, as DNA: TGTGCCAGCAGTACAGGGGTCTACGAGCAGTACTTC. Translated, it gives CASSTGVYEQYF.

The rearrangement joins TRBV7-8 to TRBJ1-3; TRBD1 is a possible D gene (5 bases). Germline CDR1 reads SGHVS; CDR2 reads FQNEAQ. This CDR3 has 16 amino acids. The V gene lost 2 bases and the J gene lost 0 bases, with 11 bases spanning the gap. The CDR3 here is CASSLKDTSSGNTIYF. For the CDR3, the DNA is TGTGCCAGCAGCTTAAAGGACACAAGCTCTGGAAACACCATATATTTT.

This sequence joins TRBV5-4 and TRBJ1-1; no definite D call. Between the trimmed V and J ends, which lost 4 bases and 5 bases, there was a span of 24 bases. The CDR3 runs 17 residues. Germline CDR1 and CDR2: SGHNT and YYREEE (reference sequence). In DNA, the CDR3 is TGTGCCAGCAGCCAAATACCCTCCGGGAACCTGAGGACTGAAGCTTTCTTT. It encodes CASSQIPSGNLRTEAFF.

V and J are TRBV10-3 and TRBJ2-7, with a weak D call TRBD2 (7 bases). V lost 0 bases, J lost 3 bases, and 21 bases lay in between. The CDR3 extends over 18 amino acids. Germline V gene sequence: CDR1 ENHRY, CDR2 SYGVKD. CDR3 amino acids: CAISESLVIGGGHYEQYF. CDR3 in DNA: TGTGCCATCAGTGAGTCCCTAGTGATAGGGGGGGGCCACTACGAGCAGTACTTC.

The rearrangement joins TRBV2 to TRBJ2-7; D possibly corresponds to TRBD1 (6 bases). Trimming removed 7 bases from V and 6 bases from J, with 13 bases in between. The CDR3 sequence is 12 residues long. Per germline, CDR1 SNHLY and CDR2 FYNNEI. The CDR3 DNA is TGTGCCAGCAATGCAGGGGCGAGCGAGCAGTACTTC. Amino acid sequence: CASNAGASEQYF.

J is TRBJ2-5 and V is TRBV5-1, with D tentatively TRBD2 (5 bases). The V gene's germline CDR1 is SGHRS and CDR2 YFSETQ. V lost 4 bases to trimming and J lost 2 bases, with 15 bases between them. The CDR3 is made up of 15 amino acids. CDR3 DNA sequence: TGCGCCAGCAGCCCCTTTGGATCGGGACAAGAGACCCAGTACTTC. Translation: CASSPFGSGQETQYF.

This clone was seen a handful of times. V and J are TRBV11-3 and TRBJ2-7, with D possibly being TRBD2 (6 bases). Germline CDR1 is SGHNT and CDR2 is YENEEA. V lost 6 bases to trimming and J lost 7 bases, with 22 bases between them. There are 15 residues in the CDR3. In DNA form, the CDR3 reads TGTGCCAGCAGGCCAATAACTGGAGGGTTGAGGGAGCAGTACTTC. This sequence encodes CASRPITGGLREQYF.

This clone showed up just a few times. For the CDR3, the DNA is TGTGCCAGCAGCTTTGGCCACACAGATACGCAGTATTTT. This codes for CASSFGHTDTQYF. The genes are TRBV11-3 and TRBJ2-3, with no clear D. Trimming cost V 3 bases and J 2 bases, with 6 bases left between them. This CDR3 has 13 amino acids. Germline V gene data show CDR1 as SGHNT and CDR2 as YENEEA.

The count of this clone is one. V and J are TRBV15 and TRBJ2-7, with 7 bases aligning to TRBD1. The CDR3 is 14 amino acids. Germline V gene data show CDR1 as LNHNV and CDR2 as YYDKDF (reference sequence). J lost 3 bases, V lost 0 bases, and 2 bases had no gene match. The CDR3 loop is CATSREPGGYEQYF. CDR3 DNA: TGTGCCACCAGCAGAGAGCCAGGGGGCTACGAGCAGTACTTC.

This sequence joins TRBV6-1 and TRBJ2-7; 7 nucleotides align to TRBD1. CDR3 length: 12 residues. After removal of 7 bases from V and 2 bases from J, the junction contained 2 bases not matched to a gene. Germline V gives CDR1 MNHNS, CDR2 SASEGT. The CDR3 region is CASTGQTYEQYF. CDR3 nucleotide sequence: TGTGCCAGCACGGGACAGACCTACGAGCAGTACTTC.